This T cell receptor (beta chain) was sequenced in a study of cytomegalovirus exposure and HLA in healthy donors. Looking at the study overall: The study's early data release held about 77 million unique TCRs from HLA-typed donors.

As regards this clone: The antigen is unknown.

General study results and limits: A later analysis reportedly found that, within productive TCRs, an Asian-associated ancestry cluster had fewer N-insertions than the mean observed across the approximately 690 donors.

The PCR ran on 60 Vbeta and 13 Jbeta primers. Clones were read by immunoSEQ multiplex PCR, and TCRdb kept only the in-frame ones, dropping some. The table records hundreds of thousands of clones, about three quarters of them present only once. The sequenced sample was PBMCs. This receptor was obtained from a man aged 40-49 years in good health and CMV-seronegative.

In DNA form, the CDR3 reads TGCGCCAGCAGCAAGGACAGGGATGTGGGAACCCAGTACTTC. Encoded protein: CASSKDRDVGTQYF. This rearrangement joins TRBV4-1 to TRBJ2-5, with 8 bases lining up with TRBD1. With 5 bases clipped from V and 8 bases from J, the junction kept 10 bases outside the gene matches. The length of the CDR3 is 14 residues. Germline V CDR1 and CDR2: MGHRA, YSYEKL.